Shown below are 28 T cell receptor beta chains from a single sample sequenced in a study of Ad26.COV2.S vaccination and SARS-CoV-2 variants (dated by TCRdb to 2020 to 2023). The treatment or condition label corresponds to: around 19 received Ad26.COV2.S at low or high dose, single or two shots; about 5 received placebo; per-sample allocation not given. Repertoires of vaccine and placebo recipients were sequenced from samples collected on day 63 after the first injection. Library preparation was by the immunoSEQ multiplex PCR assay. The source is immuneACCESS, and TCRdb retained only in-frame sequences with V and J called. Part of the clones is not carried over; for the studies checked, unresolved V genes explain less than half of this, and the remainder is unexplained. This sample comprises about 680,000 clones, around 92% of them detected only once. The biggest ten clones account for around 1.5% of the sample.

The material was peripheral blood, obtained in a trial of Ad26.COV2.S vaccine versus placebo. The receptors were sampled from a person between 18 and 65 years old who received the Ad26.COV2.S COVID-19 vaccine or a placebo.

This clone was seen just once. V usage is TRBV30 and J usage is TRBJ1-5; D remains ambiguous. Trimming stripped 5 bases from V and 4 bases from J, with 12 bases between. The V gene's germline CDR1 is GTSNPN and CDR2 SVGIG (reference sequence). The CDR3 length is 13 residues. The DNA for the CDR3 is TGTGCCTGGGGTCCGGCGGGAAATCAGCCCCAGCATTTT. This sequence encodes CAWGPAGNQPQHF. Full variable domain (remainder filled in from reference TRBV30 and TRBJ1-5): SQTIHQWPATLVQPVGSPLSLECTVEGTSNPNLYWYRQAAGRGLQLLFYSVGIGQISSEVPQNLSASRPQDRQFILSSKKLLLSDSGFYLCAWGPAGNQPQHFGDGTRLSIL.

This chain uses TRBV5-5 with TRBJ2-2; unclear D gene. The CDR3 has 13 residues. With 3 bases removed from V and 1 base from J, the gap between germline ends came to 4 bases. Germline loops: CDR1 SGHKS, CDR2 YYEKEE (reference sequence). CDR3 in amino acids: CASSWENTGELFF. CDR3 nucleotide sequence: TGTGCCAGCAGCTGGGAGAACACCGGGGAGCTGTTTTTT.

The rearrangement joins TRBV24-1 to TRBJ1-5, with no clear D. V was pared by 12 bases and J by 7 bases, with 15 bases between. Germline V gene lookup returns CDR1 KGHDR and CDR2 SFDVKD. The CDR3 runs to 12 residues. The CDR3 here is CAPPPFIQPQHF. The CDR3 coding sequence is TGTGCCCCTCCCCCTTTTATACAGCCCCAGCATTTT.

The sample holds a few counts of this clone. The chain recombines TRBV6-5 with TRBJ2-7; TRBD1 matches at 7 bases. The germline V gene encodes CDR1 MNHEY and CDR2 SVGAGI. Germline trimming cut 6 bases from V and 2 bases from J; bases unmatched to any gene: 10. The CDR3 extends over 15 amino acids. CDR3 nucleotide sequence: TGTGCCAGCAGGCTCGTACAGGGGACACCCTACGAGCAGTACTTC. It translates to CASRLVQGTPYEQYF.

The chain has TRBV7-9 and TRBJ1-2, with a possible D match to TRBD1 (6 bases). CDR1 and CDR2 from the germline V gene are SEHNR and FQNEAQ (reference sequence). Trimming removed 1 base from V and 8 bases from J, with 11 bases in between. There are 13 residues in the CDR3. The CDR3 reads CASSLGQAEGYTF. CDR3 sequence (DNA): TGTGCCAGCAGCTTAGGACAGGCGGAAGGCTACACCTTC.

This chain uses TRBV5-1 with TRBJ1-1; D is unresolved. V shed 1 base and J shed 5 bases, with 6 bases lying between them. The CDR3 spans 12 residues. Looked up from germline, CDR1 is SGHRS and CDR2 is YFSETQ. The CDR3 sequence is CASSLLGTEAFF. The CDR3 DNA is TGCGCCAGCAGCTTGCTCGGTACTGAAGCTTTCTTT.

This clone has only a few counts. The V call is TRBV19, the J call TRBJ1-2; 7 bases agree with TRBD1. The CDR3 runs to 14 residues. V shed 6 bases, J shed 4 bases, and the junction held 8 bases outside the gene matches. Germline-derived CDR1 and CDR2 are LNHDA and SQIVND (reference sequence). The CDR3 sequence is CASSPQGITYGYTF. The CDR3 DNA reads as TGTGCCAGTAGCCCACAGGGGATCACCTATGGCTACACCTTC.

The chain uses TRBV5-1 and TRBJ2-1; possibly TRBD1 for D (7 bases). The germline V and J ends were trimmed by 4 bases and 9 bases, with 14 bases remaining between them. The V gene's germline CDR1 is SGHRS and CDR2 YFSETQ. The CDR3 consists of 13 residues. The CDR3 sequence: CASSTGASAEQFF. CDR3 in DNA: TGCGCCAGCAGCACAGGGGCTAGCGCTGAGCAGTTCTTC.

The chain couples TRBV2 to TRBJ2-5, with D possibly matching TRBD2 (7 bases). The CDR3 loop spans 14 amino acids. CDR1 and CDR2 (germline): SNHLY, FYNNEI. Trimming took off 6 bases at V and 6 bases at J, with 17 bases between the two ends. The CDR3 reads CASSRDMRGQTQYF. As DNA, the CDR3 is TGTGCCAGCAGCAGGGACATGCGGGGGCAGACCCAGTACTTC.

This clone occurred once. The rearrangement uses TRBV4-1 and TRBJ2-4; D remains unclear. With 0 bases removed from V and 4 bases from J, the gap between germline ends came to 10 bases. Germline V lookup: CDR1 MGHRA, CDR2 YSYEKL. The CDR3 spans 15 residues. CDR3: CASSQEAHEKNIQYF. The DNA for the CDR3 is TGCGCCAGCAGCCAAGAAGCGCATGAGAAAAACATTCAGTACTTC.

The chain links TRBV10-3 to TRBJ2-1; 8 nucleotides align to TRBD1. Germline V gene data show CDR1 as ENHRY and CDR2 as SYGVKD. The CDR3 extends over 13 amino acids. The V and J ends lost 6 bases and 8 bases, in that order; junction bases with no gene match: 6. The CDR3 sequence: CAIRAQGAHEQFF. Here the CDR3 DNA reads TGTGCCATCAGGGCTCAGGGGGCGCATGAGCAGTTCTTC.

The rearrangement links TRBV11-2 to TRBJ2-5, with D maybe TRBD2 (5 bases). Trimming pared 2 bases from V and 1 base from J, leaving 8 bases between. Germline V lookup: CDR1 SGHAT, CDR2 FQNNGV. There are 14 residues in the CDR3. CDR3 in amino acids: CASSLWEFQETQYF. The CDR3 nucleotides are TGTGCCAGCAGCTTATGGGAGTTCCAAGAGACCCAGTACTTC.

This rearrangement joins TRBV10-3 to TRBJ1-5; D remains unclear. Between the trimmed V and J ends, which lost 4 bases and 5 bases, there was a span of 9 bases. Germline V gene lookup returns CDR1 ENHRY and CDR2 SYGVKD. This CDR3 comprises 13 residues. CDR3 sequence: CAISGGRDQPQHF. The CDR3 region has the DNA TGTGCCATCAGTGGCGGACGCGATCAGCCCCAGCATTTT.

This clone was detected a few times. The V and J genes are TRBV7-9 and TRBJ1-2; D is ambiguous. The CDR3 length is 12 residues. CDR1 and CDR2 (germline): SEHNR, FQNEAQ (reference sequence). Between the trimmed V and J ends, which lost 1 base and 7 bases, there was a span of 7 bases. CDR3 in DNA: TGTGCCAGCAGCTTAGTACAAACTGGCTACACCTTC. Amino acids: CASSLVQTGYTF.

The rearrangement links TRBV7-2 to TRBJ2-5; weak D call: TRBD1 (6 bases). This CDR3 is 15 amino acids long. Trimming took 4 bases from V and 9 from J, leaving 21 bases between them. Per the germline V gene, CDR1 is SGHTA and CDR2 is FQGNSA. The CDR3 protein is CASSSHGGQVGAQYF. DNA of the CDR3: TGTGCCAGCAGCTCCCATGGGGGCCAGGTAGGGGCCCAGTACTTC.

This clone is a singleton in its sample. The rearrangement uses TRBV6-5 and TRBJ1-1; no clear D. The germline gives CDR1 MNHEY, CDR2 SVGAGI. Trimming removed 7 bases from V and 0 bases from J, with 15 bases in between. CDR3 length: 15 amino acids. CDR3 region: CASIFLRTVNTEAFF. The CDR3 DNA sequence: TGTGCCAGCATTTTCCTCCGGACGGTGAACACTGAAGCTTTCTTT.

This clone is a singleton in its sample. This chain links TRBV28 with TRBJ1-3, with no clear D. V lost 5 bases and J 5 bases, leaving 13 bases between the germline ends. The CDR3 spans 14 residues. Per germline, CDR1 MDHEN and CDR2 SYDVKM. CDR3: CASSDSRTRNTIYF. In nucleotides, the CDR3 is TGTGCCAGCAGTGATTCACGTACCCGAAACACCATATATTTT.

The rearrangement uses TRBV10-3 and TRBJ2-2; D not certain. Germline V lookup: CDR1 ENHRY, CDR2 SYGVKD. The CDR3 contains 15 residues. Trimming took off 7 bases at V and 4 bases at J, with 16 bases between the two ends. The CDR3 DNA sequence: TGTGCCATCACTCCCTATCCCACGAGCACCGGGGAGCTGTTTTTT. Translated: CAITPYPTSTGELFF.

Comments on this clone: Other DNA variants within this sample encode the same CDR3. This sequence joins TRBV7-9 and TRBJ2-2; 7 nucleotides match TRBD2. Germline assignment: CDR1 SEHNR and CDR2 FQNEAQ (reference sequence). V lost 5 bases and J lost 0; bases outside the gene matches: 6. The CDR3 length is 16 residues. The CDR3 sequence is CASSPPGGPNTGELFF. CDR3 DNA sequence: TGTGCCAGCAGCCCCCCGGGAGGTCCGAACACCGGGGAGCTGTTTTTT.

This chain links TRBV5-8 with TRBJ1-1; D is unclear. Germline values: CDR1 SGHTS, CDR2 YDEGEE. Trimming took off 1 base at V and 8 bases at J, with 6 bases between the two ends. The CDR3 is 11 residues long. The CDR3 protein is CASSLRAEAFF. The DNA of the CDR3 is TGTGCCAGCAGCTTGAGAGCAGAAGCTTTCTTT.

The rearrangement uses TRBV9 and TRBJ2-5, with 7 bases that match TRBD2. The V and J ends lost 0 bases and 5 bases, in that order; junction bases with no gene match: 7. The CDR3 has 15 residues. The germline CDR1 and CDR2 sequences are SGDLS and YYNGEE. The CDR3 DNA reads TGTGCCAGCAGCGTAGGGGGAGGGAGAGCGGAGACCCAGTACTTC. It yields the protein CASSVGGGRAETQYF.

The chain links TRBV11-3 to TRBJ2-1; TRBD2 might be the D (6 bases). Between the trimmed V and J ends, which lost 4 bases and 10 bases, there was a span of 23 bases. Germline lookup yields CDR1 SGHNT and CDR2 YENEEA. This CDR3 contains 16 residues. The CDR3 sequence is CASSSGALRAGKEQFF. The CDR3 region has the DNA TGTGCCAGCAGCTCAGGTGCCCTGCGGGCGGGAAAAGAGCAGTTCTTC.

This clone has a handful of counts. The chain links TRBV19 to TRBJ1-1; TRBD1 matches 7 bases. Trimming at V came to 5 bases and at J to 6 bases, leaving 6 bases not matched to a gene. The length of the CDR3 is 13 residues. Germline CDR1 LNHDA, CDR2 SQIVND (reference sequence). In nucleotides, the CDR3 is TGTGCCAGTAGTCATACAGGGGAATCTGAAGCTTTCTTT. This translates into CASSHTGESEAFF.

The chain combines TRBV30 with TRBJ1-2; D perhaps matches TRBD1 (5 bases). V lost 8 bases and J lost 3, with 13 bases in between. The CDR3 contains 12 residues. The germline gives CDR1 GTSNPN, CDR2 SVGIG (reference sequence). This chain's CDR3 is CARTGPHYGYTF. The CDR3 DNA follows: TGTGCCCGGACGGGACCACACTATGGCTACACCTTC.

This clone was seen only once. The chain uses TRBV18 and TRBJ1-1; 10 positions agree with TRBD1. The V segment lost 5 bases and the J segment 1 base; nucleotides outside the gene matches: 4. Germline V lookup: CDR1 KGHSH, CDR2 LQKENI. CDR3 length equals 15 residues. CDR3 bases: TGTGCCAGCTCATCGGACAGGGGGTCGAACACTGAAGCTTTCTTT. The encoded protein is CASSSDRGSNTEAFF.

The chain recombines TRBV7-9 with TRBJ2-1; 14 bases match TRBD2. The length of the CDR3 is 13 residues. Germline CDR1 and CDR2: SEHNR and FQNEAQ (reference sequence). V gave up 8 bases and J gave up 6 bases; unmatched junction bases: 0. The CDR3 spells CASGLAGGNEQFF. Here the CDR3 DNA reads TGTGCCAGCGGACTAGCGGGAGGCAATGAGCAGTTCTTC. The full variable domain, completed using reference TRBV7-9 and TRBJ2-1, is DTGVSQNPRHKITKRGQNVTFRCDPISEHNRLYWYRQTLGQGPEFLTYFQNEAQLEKSRLLSDRFSAERPKGSFSTLEIQRTEQGDSAMYLCASGLAGGNEQFFGPGTRLTVL.

The gene calls are TRBV24-1 and TRBJ1-1; D ambiguous. This CDR3 region has 13 residues. Trimming cost V 4 bases and J 4 bases, with 9 bases left between them. Germline CDR1 and CDR2: KGHDR and SFDVKD. Written as DNA, the CDR3 is TGTGCCACCAGTGACCCCCGGCTCACTGAAGCTTTCTTT. Protein: CATSDPRLTEAFF.

This chain connects TRBV19 to TRBJ1-5; a possible D gene is TRBD1 (5 bases). Trimming stripped 6 bases from V and 0 bases from J, with 12 bases between. Germline CDR1 reads LNHDA; CDR2 reads SQIVND (reference sequence). CDR3 size: 15 residues. The CDR3 loop reads CASRSDSFSNQPQHF. The CDR3 DNA reads as TGTGCCAGTAGATCAGACAGCTTTAGCAATCAGCCCCAGCATTTT. The full variable domain, rest sourced from reference TRBV19 and TRBJ1-5, is DGGITQSPKYLFRKEGQNVTLSCEQNLNHDAMYWYRQDPGQGLRLIYYSQIVNDFQKGDIAEGYSVSREKKESFPLTVTSAQKNPTAFYLCASRSDSFSNQPQHFGDGTRLSIL.